A selection of T cell receptor beta chains follows, all from one sample in a study of T cells after yellow fever vaccination. TCRdb analysed the 5' RACE reads with MiXCR anew, one entry per CDR3 protein. The sample has about 25,000 distinct CDR3 sequences, approximately 3.5% seen once. Sequencing was performed on PBMCs, either bulk or a sorted T-cell subset (CD4+, CD8+, memory, or dextramer-sorted; not recorded which), taken about 41 days after the first yellow fever vaccination. These receptors originate from a man aged 18-30 years who received the YFV17D yellow fever vaccine. CDR3s include the opening cysteine and the closing phenylalanine or tryptophan. A D gene is named only where the DNA matches it firmly. Size is stated as how often the clone was seen (once, few, many) or a class if it is expanded.

TRBD1 many TRBJ1-6 TRBV6-5 TGTGCCAGCAGTAGGACAGGGTTCCAAGATTCACCCCTCCACTTT CASSRTGFQDSPLHF
- many TRBJ1-2 TRBV6-5 TGTGCCAGCAGTCCGGGGGAACGATATGGCTACACCTTC CASSPGERYGYTF
- many TRBJ2-4 TRBV5-6 TGTGCCAGCAGCTTGTGGGCCAGAAACATTCAGTACTTC CASSLWARNIQYF
TRBD1 many TRBJ2-1 TRBV7-3 TGTGCCAGCAGCCAGACAGGGGATGGGTACAATGAGCAGTTCTTC CASSQTGDGYNEQFF
- many TRBJ1-1 TRBV7-2 TGTGCCAGCAGCTTAGTGGCAGGGGTCGGCTCTGAAGCTTTCTTT CASSLVAGVGSEAFF
- many TRBJ1-1 TRBV20-1 TGCAGTGCTAGAGATTGGAAGGGAGGTACTGAAGCTTTCTTT CSARDWKGGTEAFF
TRBD1 many TRBJ2-3 TRBV5-1 TGCGCCAGCAGTCCACCGGGACAGAGCACAGATACGCAGTATTTT CASSPPGQSTDTQYF
- many TRBJ2-6 TRBV20-1 TGCAGTGCCTCGTATGGGGCCAACGTCCTGACTTTC CSASYGANVLTF
- many TRBJ1-5 TRBV24-1 TGTGCCACCAGTGACCTACAGGGATTTTATAGCAATCAGCCCCAGCATTTT CATSDLQGFYSNQPQHF
- many TRBJ2-4 TRBV4-1 TGCGCCAGCAGCCACGGGGGGCCGGGAAGGGGCATTCAGTACTTC CASSHGGPGRGIQYF
- many TRBJ1-1 TRBV18 TGTGCCAGCTCACCATCAGAAGGGGGAATAACTGAAGCTTTCTTT CASSPSEGGITEAFF
- many TRBJ1-2 TRBV12-3/TRBV12-4 TGTGCCATCGCGAAAGACACGGCTAGAGGCTACACCTTC CAIAKDTARGYTF
- many TRBJ2-6 TRBV28 TGTGCCAGCAGTCCACGGGGGACAACGGCCAACGTCCTGACTTTC CASSPRGTTANVLTF
TRBD1 many TRBJ1-2 TRBV7-2 TGTGCCAGCAGCGCTGGACAGGGGGAACGCGGCTACACCTTC CASSAGQGERGYTF
TRBD1 many TRBJ1-6 TRBV5-1 TGCGCCAGCAGCTTGGGGGACAGTCCTAATTCACCCCTCCACTTT CASSLGDSPNSPLHF
TRBD1 many TRBJ1-4 TRBV6-5 TGTGCCAGCAGTATGGGACAGGGAAATGAAAAACTGTTTTTT CASSMGQGNEKLFF
- many TRBJ1-2 TRBV4-2 TGTGCCAGCAGCCAAGGGAGGGGGGAGGATGGCTACACCTTC CASSQGRGEDGYTF
- medium-sized TRBJ2-2 TRBV20-1 TGCAGTGCTAGTAGTAGGGTGTCCGGGGAGCTGTTTTTT CSASSRVSGELFF
- many TRBJ1-2 TRBV4-1 TGCGCCAGCAGCCAAGATGGGCAGGGTGGCTACACCTTC CASSQDGQGGYTF
- many TRBJ1-5 TRBV4-3 TGCGCCAGCAGCCAAGATTTGGGTCAGCCCCAGCATTTT CASSQDLGQPQHF
TRBD1 many TRBJ2-6 TRBV3-1 TGTGCCAGCAGCCGAACCGGGACAGGGGGTTTTAACTATCACCCTGGGGCCAACGTCCTGACTTTC CASSRTGTGGFNYHPGANVLTF
TRBD2 many TRBJ2-2 TRBV18 TGTGCCAGCTCACCCAATCGACTAGCGACGAACACCGGGGAGCTGTTTTTT CASSPNRLATNTGELFF
- many TRBJ2-3 TRBV7-2 TGTGCCAGCAGCTTCAGCACAGATACGCAGTATTTT CASSFSTDTQYF
- many TRBJ1-6 TRBV3-1 TGTGCCAGCAGCCCCGGGGTGCTGGGTTCACCCCTCCACTTT CASSPGVLGSPLHF
- many TRBJ2-5 TRBV7-2 TGTGCCAGCAGCTTAGATTCTAATCCCCTGGAGACCCAGTACTTC CASSLDSNPLETQYF
- many TRBJ1-4 TRBV7-6 TGTGCCAGCAGCTTAGGGGTCAGCGAAAAACTGTTTTTT CASSLGVSEKLFF
TRBD2 medium-sized TRBJ2-3 TRBV7-9 TGTGCCAGCAGCGCCGGGACTAGTATCACAGATACGCAGTATTTT CASSAGTSITDTQYF
- many TRBJ2-7 TRBV4-1 TGCGCCAGCAGCCAGAGAGGAGGGGCCACCTACGAGCAGTACTTC CASSQRGGATYEQYF
- many TRBJ1-2 TRBV14 TGTGCCAGCAGCCAAGATCAGGAGTGGAACTATGGCTACACCTTC CASSQDQEWNYGYTF
- many TRBJ2-1 TRBV30 TGTGCCTGGAAGAGACTGGGCTATAATGAGCAGTTCTTC CAWKRLGYNEQFF